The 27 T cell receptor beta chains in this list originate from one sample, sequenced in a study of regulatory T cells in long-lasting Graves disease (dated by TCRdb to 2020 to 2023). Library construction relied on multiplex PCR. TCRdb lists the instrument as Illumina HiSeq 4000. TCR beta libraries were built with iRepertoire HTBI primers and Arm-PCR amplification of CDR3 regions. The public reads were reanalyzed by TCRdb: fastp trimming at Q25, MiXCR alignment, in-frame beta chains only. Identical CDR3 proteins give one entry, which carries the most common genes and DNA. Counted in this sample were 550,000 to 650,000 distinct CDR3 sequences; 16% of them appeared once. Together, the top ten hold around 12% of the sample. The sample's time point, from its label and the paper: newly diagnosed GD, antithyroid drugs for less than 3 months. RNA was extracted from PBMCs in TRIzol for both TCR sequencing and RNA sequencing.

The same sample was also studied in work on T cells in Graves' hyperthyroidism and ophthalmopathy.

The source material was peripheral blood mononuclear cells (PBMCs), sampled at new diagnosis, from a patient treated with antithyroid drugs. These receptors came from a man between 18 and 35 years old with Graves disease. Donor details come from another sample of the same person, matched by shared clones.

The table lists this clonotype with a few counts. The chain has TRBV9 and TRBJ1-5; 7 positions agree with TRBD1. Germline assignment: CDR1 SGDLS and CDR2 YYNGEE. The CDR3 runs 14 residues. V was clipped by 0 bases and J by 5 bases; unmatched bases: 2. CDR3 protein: CASSVGQGYQPQHF. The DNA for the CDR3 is TGTGCCAGCAGCGTAGGACAGGGCTATCAGCCCCAGCATTTT.

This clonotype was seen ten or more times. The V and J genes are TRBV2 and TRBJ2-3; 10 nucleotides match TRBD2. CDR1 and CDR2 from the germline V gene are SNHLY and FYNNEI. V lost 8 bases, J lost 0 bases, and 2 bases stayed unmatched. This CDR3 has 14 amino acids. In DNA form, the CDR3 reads TGTGCCAGCCAGACTAGCGGGAGCACAGATACGCAGTATTTT. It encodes CASQTSGSTDTQYF.

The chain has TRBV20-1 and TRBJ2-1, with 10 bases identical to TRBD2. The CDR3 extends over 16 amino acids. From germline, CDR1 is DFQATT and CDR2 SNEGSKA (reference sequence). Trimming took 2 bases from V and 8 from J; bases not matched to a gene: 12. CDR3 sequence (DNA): TGCAGTGCTAGAAGCGACCTAGCGGGGGTCATATATGAGCAGTTCTTC. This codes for CSARSDLAGVIYEQFF.

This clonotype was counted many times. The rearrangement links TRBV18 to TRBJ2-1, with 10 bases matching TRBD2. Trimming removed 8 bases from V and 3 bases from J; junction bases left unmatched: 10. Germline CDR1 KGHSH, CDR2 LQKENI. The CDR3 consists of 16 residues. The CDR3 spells CASSPFLAGGYNEQFF. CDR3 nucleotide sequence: TGTGCCAGCAGTCCATTCTTAGCGGGAGGCTACAATGAGCAGTTCTTC. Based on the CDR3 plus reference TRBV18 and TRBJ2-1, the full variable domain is NAGVMQNPRHLVRRRGQEARLRCSPMKGHSHVYWYRQLPEEGLKFMVYLQKENIIDESGMPKERFSAEFPKEGPSILRIQQVVRGDSAAYFCASSPFLAGGYNEQFFGPGTRLTVL.

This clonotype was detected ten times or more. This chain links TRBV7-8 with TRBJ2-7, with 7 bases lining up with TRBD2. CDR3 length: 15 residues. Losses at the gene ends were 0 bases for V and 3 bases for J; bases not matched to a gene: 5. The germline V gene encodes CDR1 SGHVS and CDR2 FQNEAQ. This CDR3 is CASSLAGQRDYEQYF. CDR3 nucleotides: TGTGCCAGCAGCTTAGCGGGGCAGCGGGACTACGAGCAGTACTTC.

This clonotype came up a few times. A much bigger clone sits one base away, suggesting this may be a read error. The chain's CDR3 is CASSKERAGAPMDTQYF. The CDR3 coding sequence is TGTGCCAGCAGCAAAGAGAGGGCGGGGGCCCCTATGGATACGCAGTATTTT. This chain uses TRBV6-1 with TRBJ2-3; D possibly corresponds to TRBD2 (7 bases). CDR1 and CDR2 from the germline V gene are MNHNS and SASEGT. This CDR3 is 17 amino acids long. The V gene lost 6 bases and the J gene lost 6 bases, with 25 bases spanning the gap.

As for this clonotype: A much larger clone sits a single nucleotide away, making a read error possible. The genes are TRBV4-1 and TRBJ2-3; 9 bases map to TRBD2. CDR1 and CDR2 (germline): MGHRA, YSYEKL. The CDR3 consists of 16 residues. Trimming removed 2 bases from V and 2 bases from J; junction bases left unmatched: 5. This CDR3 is CASSQPTSGYTDTQYF. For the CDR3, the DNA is TGCGCCAGCAGCCAACCGACTAGCGGCTACACAGATACGCAGTATTTT.

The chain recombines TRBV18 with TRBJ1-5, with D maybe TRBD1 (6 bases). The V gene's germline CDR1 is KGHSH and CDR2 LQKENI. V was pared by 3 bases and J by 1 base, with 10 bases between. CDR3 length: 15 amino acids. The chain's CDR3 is CASSPVGGSNQPQHF. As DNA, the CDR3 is TGTGCCAGCTCACCCGTTGGGGGCAGCAATCAGCCCCAGCATTTT.

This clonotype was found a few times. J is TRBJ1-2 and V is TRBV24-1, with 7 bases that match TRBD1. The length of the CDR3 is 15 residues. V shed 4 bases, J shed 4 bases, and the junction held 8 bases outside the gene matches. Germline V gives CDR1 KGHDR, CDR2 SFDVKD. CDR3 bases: TGTGCCACCAGTGACCCTCGACAGGGCGTCTATGGCTACACCTTC. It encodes CATSDPRQGVYGYTF.

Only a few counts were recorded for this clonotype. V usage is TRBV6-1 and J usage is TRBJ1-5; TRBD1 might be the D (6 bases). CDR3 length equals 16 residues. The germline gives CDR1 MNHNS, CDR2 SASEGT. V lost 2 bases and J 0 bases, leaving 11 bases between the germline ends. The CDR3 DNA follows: TGTGCCAGCAGTGAACTGGGACACTATAGCAATCAGCCCCAGCATTTT. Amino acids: CASSELGHYSNQPQHF.

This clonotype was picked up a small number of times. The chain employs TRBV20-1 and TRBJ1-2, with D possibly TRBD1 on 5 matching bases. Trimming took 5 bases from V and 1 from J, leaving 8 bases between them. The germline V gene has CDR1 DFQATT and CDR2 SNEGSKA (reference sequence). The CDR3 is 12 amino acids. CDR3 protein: CSAPDSNYGYTF. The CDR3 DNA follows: TGCAGTGCTCCTGACAGTAACTATGGCTACACCTTC.

The CDR3 loop is CASSYYAETYEQYF. The CDR3 coding sequence is TGTGCCAGCAGTTACTACGCGGAGACCTACGAGCAGTACTTC. J is TRBJ2-7 and V is TRBV6-2 or TRBV6-3, with D unresolved. Trimming pared 1 base from V and 2 bases from J, leaving 9 bases between. Germline-derived CDR1 and CDR2 are MNHEY and SVGEGT. This CDR3 is 14 amino acids long.

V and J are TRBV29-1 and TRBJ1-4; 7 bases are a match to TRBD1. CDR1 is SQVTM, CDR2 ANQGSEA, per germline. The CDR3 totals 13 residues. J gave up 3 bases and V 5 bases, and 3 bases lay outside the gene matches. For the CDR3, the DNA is TGCAGCGTTTCACAGGGGCCTAATGAAAAACTGTTTTTT. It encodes CSVSQGPNEKLFF.

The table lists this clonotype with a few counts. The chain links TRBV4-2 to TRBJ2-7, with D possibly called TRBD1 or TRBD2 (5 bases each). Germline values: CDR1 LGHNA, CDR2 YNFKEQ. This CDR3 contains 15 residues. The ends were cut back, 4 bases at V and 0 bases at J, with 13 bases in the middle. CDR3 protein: CASSPPGRGSYEQYF. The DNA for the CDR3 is TGTGCCAGCAGCCCCCCGGGACGAGGCTCCTACGAGCAGTACTTC.

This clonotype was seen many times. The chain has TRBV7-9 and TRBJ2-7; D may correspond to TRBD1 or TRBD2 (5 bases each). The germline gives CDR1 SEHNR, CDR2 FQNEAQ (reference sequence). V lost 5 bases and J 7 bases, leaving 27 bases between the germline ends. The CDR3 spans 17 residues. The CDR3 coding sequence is TGTGCCAGCAGCCCAGCTAGCAGTGGGGCAGGATCTCGGGAGCAGTACTTC. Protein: CASSPASSGAGSREQYF.

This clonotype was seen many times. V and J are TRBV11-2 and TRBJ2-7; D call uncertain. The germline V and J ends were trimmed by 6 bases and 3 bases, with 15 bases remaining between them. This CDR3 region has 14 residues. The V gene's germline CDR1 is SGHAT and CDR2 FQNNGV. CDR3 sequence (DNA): TGTGCCAGCAGAGCTCCTGCCTCCGGCTACGAGCAGTACTTC. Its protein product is CASRAPASGYEQYF.

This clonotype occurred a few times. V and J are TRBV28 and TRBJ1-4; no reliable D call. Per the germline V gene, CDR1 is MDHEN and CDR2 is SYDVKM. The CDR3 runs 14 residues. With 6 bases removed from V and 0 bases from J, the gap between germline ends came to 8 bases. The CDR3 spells CASRLTSTNEKLFF. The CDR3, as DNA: TGTGCCAGCAGACTCACCTCAACTAATGAAAAACTGTTTTTT.

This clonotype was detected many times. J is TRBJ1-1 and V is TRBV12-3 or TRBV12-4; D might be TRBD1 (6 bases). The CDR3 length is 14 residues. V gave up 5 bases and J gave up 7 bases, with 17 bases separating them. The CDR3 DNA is TGTGCCAGCAGTGTCTGGGGGCTTAGAGTTGAAGCTTTCTTT. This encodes CASSVWGLRVEAFF.

The CDR3 DNA is TGTGCCAGCAGCGTAGCGGGAGGTATCGATGAGCAGTTCTTC. Translation: CASSVAGGIDEQFF. This chain connects TRBV9 to TRBJ2-1; 7 bases map to TRBD2. Germline CDR1 reads SGDLS; CDR2 reads YYNGEE. The CDR3 covers 14 residues. V gave up 0 bases and J gave up 8 bases; unmatched junction bases: 5.

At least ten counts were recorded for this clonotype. CDR3 nucleotides: TGTGCCAGCAGCGTTTTGGGAACCGAAACTAGCGGAGACACAGATACGCAGTATTTT. Its protein is CASSVLGTETSGDTDTQYF. The J gene is TRBJ2-3, the V gene TRBV27, with 8 bases aligning to TRBD2. Germline loops: CDR1 MNHEY, CDR2 SMNVEV (reference sequence). J lost 2 bases, V lost 6 bases, and 19 bases had no gene match. The CDR3 totals 19 residues.

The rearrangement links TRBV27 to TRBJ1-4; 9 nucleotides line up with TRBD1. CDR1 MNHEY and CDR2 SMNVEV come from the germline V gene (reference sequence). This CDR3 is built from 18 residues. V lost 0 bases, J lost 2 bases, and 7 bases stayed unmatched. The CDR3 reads CASSLSGTGIGTNEKLFF. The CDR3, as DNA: TGTGCCAGCAGTTTATCGGGGACAGGGATAGGTACTAATGAAAAACTGTTTTTT.

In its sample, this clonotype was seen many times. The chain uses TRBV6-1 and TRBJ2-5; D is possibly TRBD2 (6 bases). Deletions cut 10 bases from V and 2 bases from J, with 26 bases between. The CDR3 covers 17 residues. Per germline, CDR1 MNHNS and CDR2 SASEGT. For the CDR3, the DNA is TGTGCCACGTTCCGGGGGATCTCTCTGCTGGCACAAGAGACCCAGTACTTC. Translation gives CATFRGISLLAQETQYF.

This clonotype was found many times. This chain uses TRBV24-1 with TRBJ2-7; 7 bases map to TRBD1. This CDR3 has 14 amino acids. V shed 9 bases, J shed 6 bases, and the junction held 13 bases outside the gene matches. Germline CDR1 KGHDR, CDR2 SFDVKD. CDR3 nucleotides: TGTGCCACCCCCGTGAAAGGGGGCAAACGCGAGCAGTACTTC. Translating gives CATPVKGGKREQYF.

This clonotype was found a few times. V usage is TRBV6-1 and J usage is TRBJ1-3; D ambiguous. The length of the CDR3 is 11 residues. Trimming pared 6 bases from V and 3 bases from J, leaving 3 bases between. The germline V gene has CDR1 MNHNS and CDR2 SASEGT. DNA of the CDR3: TGTGCCAGCAGCATTGGAAACACCATATATTTT. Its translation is CASSIGNTIYF.

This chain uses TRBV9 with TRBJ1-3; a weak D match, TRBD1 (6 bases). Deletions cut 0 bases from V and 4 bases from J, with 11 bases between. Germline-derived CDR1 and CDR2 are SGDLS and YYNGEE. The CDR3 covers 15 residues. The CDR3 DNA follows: TGTGCCAGCAGCGTAGAAGGGGGGTCCGGAAACACCATATATTTT. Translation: CASSVEGGSGNTIYF.

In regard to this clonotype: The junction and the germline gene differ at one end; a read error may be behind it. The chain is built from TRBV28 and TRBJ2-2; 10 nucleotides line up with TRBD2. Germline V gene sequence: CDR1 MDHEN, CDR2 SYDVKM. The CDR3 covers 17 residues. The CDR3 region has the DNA TGTACCAGCAGTTTGGGAGCTAGCGGGGGACGCACCGGGGAGCTGTTTTTT. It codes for CTSSLGASGGRTGELFF. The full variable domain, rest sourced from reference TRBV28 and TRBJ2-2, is DVKVTQSSRYLVKRTGEKVFLECVQDMDHENMFWYRQDPGLGLRLIYFSYDVKMKEKGDIPEGYSVSREKKERFSLILESASTNQTSMYLCTSSLGASGGRTGELFFGEGSRLTVL.

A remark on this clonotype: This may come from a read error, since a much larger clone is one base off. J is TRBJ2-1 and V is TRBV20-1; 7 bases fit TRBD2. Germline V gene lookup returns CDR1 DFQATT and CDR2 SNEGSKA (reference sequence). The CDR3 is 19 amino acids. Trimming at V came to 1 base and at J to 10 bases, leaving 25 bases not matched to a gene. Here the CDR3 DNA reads TGCAGTGCTAGAGGCGGACTAGGTTCTACCGCTAGCACTGCCTACGAGCAGTTCTTC. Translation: CSARGGLGSTASTAYEQFF.